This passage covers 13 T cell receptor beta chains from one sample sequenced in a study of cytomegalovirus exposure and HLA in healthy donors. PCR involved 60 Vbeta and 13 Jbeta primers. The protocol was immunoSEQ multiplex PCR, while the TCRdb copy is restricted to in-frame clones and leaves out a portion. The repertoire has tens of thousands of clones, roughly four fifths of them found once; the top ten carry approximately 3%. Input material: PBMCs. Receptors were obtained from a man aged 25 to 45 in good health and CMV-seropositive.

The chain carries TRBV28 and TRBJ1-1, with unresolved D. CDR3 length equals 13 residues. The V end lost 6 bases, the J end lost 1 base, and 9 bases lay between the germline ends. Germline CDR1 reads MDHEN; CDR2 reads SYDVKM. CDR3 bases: TGTGCCAGCAGCCGAGGTCCGAACACTGAAGCTTTCTTT. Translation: CASSRGPNTEAFF.

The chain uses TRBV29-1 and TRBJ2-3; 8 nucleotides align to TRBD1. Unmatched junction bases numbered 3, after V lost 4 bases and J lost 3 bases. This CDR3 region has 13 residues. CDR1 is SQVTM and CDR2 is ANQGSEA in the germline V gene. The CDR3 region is CSVGTGLTDTQYF. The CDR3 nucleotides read TGCAGCGTTGGGACAGGGTTGACAGATACGCAGTATTTT.

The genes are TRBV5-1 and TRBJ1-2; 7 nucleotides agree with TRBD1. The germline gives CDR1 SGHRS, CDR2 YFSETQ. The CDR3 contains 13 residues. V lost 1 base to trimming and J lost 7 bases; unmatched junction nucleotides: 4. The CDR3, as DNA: TGCGCCAGCAGCTTGACAGGGGTAGGTGGCTACACCTTC. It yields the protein CASSLTGVGGYTF.

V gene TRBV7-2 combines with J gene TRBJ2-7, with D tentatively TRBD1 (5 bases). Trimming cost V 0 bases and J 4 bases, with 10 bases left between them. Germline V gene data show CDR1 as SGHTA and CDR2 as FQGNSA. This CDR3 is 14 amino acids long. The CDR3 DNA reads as TGTGCCAGCAGCTTAGCTCCAGGGCCTTACGAGCAGTACTTC. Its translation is CASSLAPGPYEQYF.

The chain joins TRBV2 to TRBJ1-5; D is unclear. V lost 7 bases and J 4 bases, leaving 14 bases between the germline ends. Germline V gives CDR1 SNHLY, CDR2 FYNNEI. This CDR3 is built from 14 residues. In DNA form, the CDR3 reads TGTGCCAGCACCCCTAGTTACGTAAATCAGCCCCAGCATTTT. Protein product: CASTPSYVNQPQHF. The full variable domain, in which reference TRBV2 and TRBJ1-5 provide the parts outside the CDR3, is EPEVTQTPSHQVTQMGQEVILRCVPISNHLYFYWYRQILGQKVEFLVSFYNNEISEKSEIFDDQFSVERPDGSNFTLKIRSTKLEDSAMYFCASTPSYVNQPQHFGDGTRLSIL.

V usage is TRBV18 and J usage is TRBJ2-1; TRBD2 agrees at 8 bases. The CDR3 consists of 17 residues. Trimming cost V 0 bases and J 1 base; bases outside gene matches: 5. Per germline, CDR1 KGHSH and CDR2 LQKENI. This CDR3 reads CASSPPSSGGSYNEQFF. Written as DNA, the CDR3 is TGTGCCAGCTCACCACCGTCCAGCGGGGGTTCCTACAATGAGCAGTTCTTC. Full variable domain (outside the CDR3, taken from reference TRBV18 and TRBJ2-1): NAGVMQNPRHLVRRRGQEARLRCSPMKGHSHVYWYRQLPEEGLKFMVYLQKENIIDESGMPKERFSAEFPKEGPSILRIQQVVRGDSAAYFCASSPPSSGGSYNEQFFGPGTRLTVL.

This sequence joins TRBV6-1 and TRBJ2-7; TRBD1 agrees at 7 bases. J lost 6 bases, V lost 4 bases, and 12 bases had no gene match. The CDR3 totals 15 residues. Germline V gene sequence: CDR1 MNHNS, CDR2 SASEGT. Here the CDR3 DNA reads TGTGCCAGCAGTGCGAACCGAGGACAGGATAGCGAGCAGTACTTC. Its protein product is CASSANRGQDSEQYF.

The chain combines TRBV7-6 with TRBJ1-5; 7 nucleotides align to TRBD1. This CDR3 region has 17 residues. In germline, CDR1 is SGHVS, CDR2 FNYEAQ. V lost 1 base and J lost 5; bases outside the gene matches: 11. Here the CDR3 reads CASSLVTGRKEDQPQHF. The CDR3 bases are TGTGCCAGCAGCTTAGTGACAGGGAGGAAGGAGGATCAGCCCCAGCATTTT.

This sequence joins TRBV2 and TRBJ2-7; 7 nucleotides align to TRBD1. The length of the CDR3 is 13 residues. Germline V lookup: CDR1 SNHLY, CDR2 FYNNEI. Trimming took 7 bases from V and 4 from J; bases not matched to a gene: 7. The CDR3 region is CASMLLQGYEQYF. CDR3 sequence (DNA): TGTGCCAGCATGCTACTACAGGGGTACGAGCAGTACTTC.

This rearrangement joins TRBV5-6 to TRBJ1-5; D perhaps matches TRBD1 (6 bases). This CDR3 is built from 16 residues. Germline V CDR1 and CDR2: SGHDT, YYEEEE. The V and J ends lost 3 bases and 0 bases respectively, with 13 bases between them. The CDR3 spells CASSSGQLYSNQPQHF. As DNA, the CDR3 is TGTGCCAGCAGCTCCGGACAGCTGTATAGCAATCAGCCCCAGCATTTT.

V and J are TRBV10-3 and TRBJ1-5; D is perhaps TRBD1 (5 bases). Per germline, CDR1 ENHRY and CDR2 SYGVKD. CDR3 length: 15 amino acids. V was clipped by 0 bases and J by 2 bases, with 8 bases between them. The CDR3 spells CAISESGGGNQPQHF. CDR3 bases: TGTGCCATCAGTGAGTCGGGGGGGGGCAATCAGCCCCAGCATTTT.

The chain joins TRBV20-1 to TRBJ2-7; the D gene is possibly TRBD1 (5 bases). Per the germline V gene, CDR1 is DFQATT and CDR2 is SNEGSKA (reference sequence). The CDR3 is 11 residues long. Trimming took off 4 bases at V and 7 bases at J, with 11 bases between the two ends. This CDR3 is CSANQGCEQYF. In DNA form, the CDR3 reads TGCAGTGCTAACCAGGGTTGTGAGCAGTACTTC.

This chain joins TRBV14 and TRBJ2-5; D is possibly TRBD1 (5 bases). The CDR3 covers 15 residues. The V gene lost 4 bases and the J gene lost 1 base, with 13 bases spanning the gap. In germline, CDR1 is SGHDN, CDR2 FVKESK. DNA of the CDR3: TGTGCCAGCAGCCCCCTAGGGGCCTTCCAAGAGACCCAGTACTTC. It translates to CASSPLGAFQETQYF. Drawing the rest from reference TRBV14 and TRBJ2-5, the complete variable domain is EAGVTQFPSHSVIEKGQTVTLRCDPISGHDNLYWYRRVMGKEIKFLLHFVKESKQDESGMPNNRFLAERTGGTYSTLKVQPAELEDSGVYFCASSPLGAFQETQYFGPGTRLLVL.